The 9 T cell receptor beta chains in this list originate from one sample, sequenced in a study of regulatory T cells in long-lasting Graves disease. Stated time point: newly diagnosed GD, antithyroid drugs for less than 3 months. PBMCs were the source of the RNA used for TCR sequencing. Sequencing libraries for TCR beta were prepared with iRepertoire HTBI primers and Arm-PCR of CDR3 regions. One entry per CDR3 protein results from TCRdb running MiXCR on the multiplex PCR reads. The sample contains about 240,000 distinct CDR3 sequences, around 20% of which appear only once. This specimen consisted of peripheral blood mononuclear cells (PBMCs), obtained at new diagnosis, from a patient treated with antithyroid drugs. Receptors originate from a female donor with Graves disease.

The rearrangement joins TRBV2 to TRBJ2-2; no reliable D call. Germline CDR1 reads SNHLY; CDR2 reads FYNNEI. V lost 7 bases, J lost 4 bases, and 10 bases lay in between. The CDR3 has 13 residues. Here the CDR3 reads CASTPRATGELFF. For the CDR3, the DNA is TGTGCCAGCACTCCGAGAGCCACCGGGGAGCTGTTTTTT.

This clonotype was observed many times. CDR3 loop: CASSLVGSNTEAFF. The CDR3 region has the DNA TGTGCCAGCAGTTTGGTAGGGTCGAACACTGAAGCTTTCTTT. The chain has TRBV12-3 or TRBV12-4 and TRBJ1-1, with no clear D. With 3 bases removed from V and 1 base from J, the gap between germline ends came to 9 bases. CDR3 size: 14 residues.

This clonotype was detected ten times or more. The CDR3 coding sequence is TGTGCCAGCAGCCCAGGGACAGGGGGCTCGTACACTGAAGCTTTCTTT. This encodes CASSPGTGGSYTEAFF. V usage is TRBV7-3 and J usage is TRBJ1-1, with 12 bases identical to TRBD1. The CDR3 runs to 16 residues. CDR1 and CDR2 (germline): SGHTA, FQGTGA. Germline trimming cut 5 bases from V and 3 bases from J; bases unmatched to any gene: 7.

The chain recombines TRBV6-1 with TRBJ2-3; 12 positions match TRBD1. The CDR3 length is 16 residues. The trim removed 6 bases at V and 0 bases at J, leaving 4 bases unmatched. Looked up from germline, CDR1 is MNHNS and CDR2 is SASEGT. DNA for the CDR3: TGTGCCAGCAGACCGGGACAGGGGGCTAGCACAGATACGCAGTATTTT. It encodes CASRPGQGASTDTQYF.

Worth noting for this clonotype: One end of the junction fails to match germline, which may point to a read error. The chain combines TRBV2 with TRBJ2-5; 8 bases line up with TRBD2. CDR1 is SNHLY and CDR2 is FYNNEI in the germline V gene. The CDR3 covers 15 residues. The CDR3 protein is CASSWSGSRGETRYF. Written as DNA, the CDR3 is TGTGCCAGCAGCTGGAGCGGGTCGCGGGGGGAGACCCGGTACTTC.

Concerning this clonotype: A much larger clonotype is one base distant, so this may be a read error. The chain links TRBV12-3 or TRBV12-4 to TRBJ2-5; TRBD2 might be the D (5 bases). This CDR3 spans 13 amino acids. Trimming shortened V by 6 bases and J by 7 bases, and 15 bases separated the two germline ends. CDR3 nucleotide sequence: TGTGCCAGCAGCCCTGGACTGGCGTGGACCCAGTACTTC. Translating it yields CASSPGLAWTQYF.

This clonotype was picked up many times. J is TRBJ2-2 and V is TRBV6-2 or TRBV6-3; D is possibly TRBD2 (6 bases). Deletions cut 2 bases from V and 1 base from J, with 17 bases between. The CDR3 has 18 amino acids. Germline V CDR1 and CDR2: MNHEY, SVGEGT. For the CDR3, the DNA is TGTGCCAGCAGTTACAGTCCCGCGGGGAGCGTGAACACCGGGGAGCTGTTTTTT. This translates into CASSYSPAGSVNTGELFF.

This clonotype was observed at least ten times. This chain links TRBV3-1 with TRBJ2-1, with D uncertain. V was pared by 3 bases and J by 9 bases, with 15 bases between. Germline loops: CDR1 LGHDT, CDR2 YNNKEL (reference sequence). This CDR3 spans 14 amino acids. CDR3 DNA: TGTGCCAGCAGCCATAGGGCAGGTTTCGGTGAGCAGTTCTTC. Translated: CASSHRAGFGEQFF.

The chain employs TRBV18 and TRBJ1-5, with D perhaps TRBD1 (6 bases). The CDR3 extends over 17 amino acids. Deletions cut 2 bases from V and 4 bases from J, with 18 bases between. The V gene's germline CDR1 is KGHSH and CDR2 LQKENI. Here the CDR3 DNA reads TGTGCCAGCTCACCAAGGCCCACGACAGGAAATAATCAGCCCCAGCATTTT. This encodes CASSPRPTTGNNQPQHF. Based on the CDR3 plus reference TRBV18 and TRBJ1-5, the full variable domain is NAGVMQNPRHLVRRRGQEARLRCSPMKGHSHVYWYRQLPEEGLKFMVYLQKENIIDESGMPKERFSAEFPKEGPSILRIQQVVRGDSAAYFCASSPRPTTGNNQPQHFGDGTRLSIL.